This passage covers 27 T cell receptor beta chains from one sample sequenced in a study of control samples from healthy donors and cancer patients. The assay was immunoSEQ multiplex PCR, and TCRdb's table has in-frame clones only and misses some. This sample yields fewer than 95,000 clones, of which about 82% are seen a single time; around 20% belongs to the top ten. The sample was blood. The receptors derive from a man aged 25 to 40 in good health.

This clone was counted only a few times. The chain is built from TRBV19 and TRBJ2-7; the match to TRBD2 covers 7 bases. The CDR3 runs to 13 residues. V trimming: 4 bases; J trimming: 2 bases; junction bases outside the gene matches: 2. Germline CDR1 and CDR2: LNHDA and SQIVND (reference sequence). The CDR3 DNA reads TGTGCCAGTAGTAGCGGGACTACCTACGAGCAGTACTTC. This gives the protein CASSSGTTYEQYF.

The CDR3 here is CATSDWQDNTGELFF. CDR3 bases: TGTGCCACCAGTGATTGGCAGGATAACACCGGGGAGCTGTTTTTT. The rearrangement joins TRBV24-1 to TRBJ2-2; D is undetermined. The CDR3 is 15 amino acids. V was cut by 2 bases and J by 2 bases, with 8 bases left in between. CDR1 KGHDR and CDR2 SFDVKD come from the germline V gene.

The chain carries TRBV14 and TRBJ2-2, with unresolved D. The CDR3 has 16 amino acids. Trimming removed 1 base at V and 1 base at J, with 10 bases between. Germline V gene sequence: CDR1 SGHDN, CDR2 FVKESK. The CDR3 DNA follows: TGTGCCAGCAGCCAAGCGTCACCTAAGAACACCGGGGAGCTGTTTTTT. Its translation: CASSQASPKNTGELFF.

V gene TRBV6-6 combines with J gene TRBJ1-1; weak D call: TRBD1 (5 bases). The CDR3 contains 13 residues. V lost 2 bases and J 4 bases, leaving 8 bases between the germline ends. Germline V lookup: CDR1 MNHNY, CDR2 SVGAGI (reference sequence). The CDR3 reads CASSYKGFTEAFF. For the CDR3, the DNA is TGTGCCAGCAGTTACAAGGGGTTCACTGAAGCTTTCTTT.

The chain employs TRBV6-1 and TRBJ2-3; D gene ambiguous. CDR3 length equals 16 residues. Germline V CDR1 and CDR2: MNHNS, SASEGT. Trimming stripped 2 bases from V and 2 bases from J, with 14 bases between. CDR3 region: CASSESLVGLTDTQYF. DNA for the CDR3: TGTGCCAGCAGTGAAAGCCTCGTAGGCCTCACAGATACGCAGTATTTT.

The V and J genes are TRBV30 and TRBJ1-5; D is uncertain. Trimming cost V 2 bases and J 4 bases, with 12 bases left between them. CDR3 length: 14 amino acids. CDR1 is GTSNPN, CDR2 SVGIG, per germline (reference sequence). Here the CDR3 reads CAWSQLRENQPQHF. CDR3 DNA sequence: TGTGCCTGGAGTCAACTTCGGGAGAATCAGCCCCAGCATTTT. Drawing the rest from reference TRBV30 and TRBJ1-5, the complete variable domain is SQTIHQWPATLVQPVGSPLSLECTVEGTSNPNLYWYRQAAGRGLQLLFYSVGIGQISSEVPQNLSASRPQDRQFILSSKKLLLSDSGFYLCAWSQLRENQPQHFGDGTRLSIL.

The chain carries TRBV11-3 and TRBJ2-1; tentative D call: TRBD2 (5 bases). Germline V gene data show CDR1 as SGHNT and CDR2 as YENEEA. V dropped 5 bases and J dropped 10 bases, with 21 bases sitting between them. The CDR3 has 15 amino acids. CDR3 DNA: TGTGCCAGCAGCCCGAAGGCTAGCAGCTTGAGCGAGCAGTTCTTC. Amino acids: CASSPKASSLSEQFF.

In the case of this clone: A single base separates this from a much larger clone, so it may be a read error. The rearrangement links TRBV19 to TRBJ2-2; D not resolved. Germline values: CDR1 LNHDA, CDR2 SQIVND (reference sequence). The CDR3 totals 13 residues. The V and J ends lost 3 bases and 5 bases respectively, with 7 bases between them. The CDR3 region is CASSMCTTGELFF. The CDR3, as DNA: TGTGCCAGTAGTATGTGCACGACCGGGGAGCTGTTTTTT.

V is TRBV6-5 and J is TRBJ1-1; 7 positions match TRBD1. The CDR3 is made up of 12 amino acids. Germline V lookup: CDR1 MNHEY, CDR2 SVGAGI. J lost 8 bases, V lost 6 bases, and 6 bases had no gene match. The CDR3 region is CASSPTGTEAFF. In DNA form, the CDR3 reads TGTGCCAGCAGCCCGACAGGGACAGAAGCTTTCTTT.

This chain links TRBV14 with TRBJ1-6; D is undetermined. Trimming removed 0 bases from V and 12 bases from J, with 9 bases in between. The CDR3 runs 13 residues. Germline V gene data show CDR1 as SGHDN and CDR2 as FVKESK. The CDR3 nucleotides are TGTGCCAGCAGCCAAGATCATTCCGAACCCCTCCACTTT. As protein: CASSQDHSEPLHF.

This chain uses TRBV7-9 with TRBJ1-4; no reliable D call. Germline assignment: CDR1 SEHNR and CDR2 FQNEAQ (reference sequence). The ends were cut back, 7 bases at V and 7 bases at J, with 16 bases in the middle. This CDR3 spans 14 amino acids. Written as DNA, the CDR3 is TGTGCCAGCACCCTGACCGGGCCAGCTGAAAAACTGTTTTTT. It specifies CASTLTGPAEKLFF.

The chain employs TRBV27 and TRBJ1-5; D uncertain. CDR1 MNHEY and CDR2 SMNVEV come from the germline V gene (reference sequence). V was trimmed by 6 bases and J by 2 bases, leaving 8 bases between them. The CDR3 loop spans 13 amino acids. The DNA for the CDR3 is TGTGCCAGCAGAGGCCTAGGCAATCAGCCCCAGCATTTT. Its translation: CASRGLGNQPQHF.

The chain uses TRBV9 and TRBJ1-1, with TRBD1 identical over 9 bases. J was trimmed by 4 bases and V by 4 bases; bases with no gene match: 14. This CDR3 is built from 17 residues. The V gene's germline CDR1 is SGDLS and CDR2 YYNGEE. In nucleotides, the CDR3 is TGTGCCAGCAGCACCTACGGGACAGGGTACGGGGCCACTGAAGCTTTCTTT. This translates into CASSTYGTGYGATEAFF.

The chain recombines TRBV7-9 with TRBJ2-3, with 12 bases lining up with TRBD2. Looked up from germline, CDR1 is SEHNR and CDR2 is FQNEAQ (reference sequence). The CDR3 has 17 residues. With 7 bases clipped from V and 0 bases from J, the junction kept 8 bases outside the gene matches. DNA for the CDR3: TGTGCCAGCACCATGACTAGCGGGGGTGCTAGCACAGATACGCAGTATTTT. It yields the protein CASTMTSGGASTDTQYF.

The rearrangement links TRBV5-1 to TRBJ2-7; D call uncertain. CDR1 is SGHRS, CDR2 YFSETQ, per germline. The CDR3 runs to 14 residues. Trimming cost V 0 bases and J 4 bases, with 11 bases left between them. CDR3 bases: TGCGCCAGCAGCTTGGAAGGCAAGCCTTACGAGCAGTACTTC. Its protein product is CASSLEGKPYEQYF.

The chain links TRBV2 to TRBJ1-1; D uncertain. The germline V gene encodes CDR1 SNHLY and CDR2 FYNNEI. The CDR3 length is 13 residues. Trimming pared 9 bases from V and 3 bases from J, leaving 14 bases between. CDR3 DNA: TGTGCCAGGAAAAAAGAGAGGGACACTGAAGCTTTCTTT. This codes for CARKKERDTEAFF.

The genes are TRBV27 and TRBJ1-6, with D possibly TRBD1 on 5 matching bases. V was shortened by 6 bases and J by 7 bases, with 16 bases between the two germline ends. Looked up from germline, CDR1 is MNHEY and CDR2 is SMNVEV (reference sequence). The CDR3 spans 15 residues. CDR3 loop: CASSYGTLSNSPLHF. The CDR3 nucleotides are TGTGCCAGCAGCTACGGGACGCTTTCCAATTCACCCCTCCACTTT.

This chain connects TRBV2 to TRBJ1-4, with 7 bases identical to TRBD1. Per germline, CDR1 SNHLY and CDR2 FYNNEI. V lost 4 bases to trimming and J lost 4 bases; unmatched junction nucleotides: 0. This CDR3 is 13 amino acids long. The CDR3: CASSGDSNEKLFF. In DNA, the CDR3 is TGTGCCAGCAGTGGGGACAGTAATGAAAAACTGTTTTTT. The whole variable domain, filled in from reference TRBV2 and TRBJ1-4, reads EPEVTQTPSHQVTQMGQEVILRCVPISNHLYFYWYRQILGQKVEFLVSFYNNEISEKSEIFDDQFSVERPDGSNFTLKIRSTKLEDSAMYFCASSGDSNEKLFFGSGTQLSVL.

The CDR3 sequence is CASSLGTGGGQETQYF. DNA for the CDR3: TGTGCCAGCAGCTTGGGGACAGGTGGGGGCCAAGAGACCCAGTACTTC. The chain recombines TRBV5-4 with TRBJ2-5; 7 nucleotides line up with TRBD1. V lost 0 bases and J lost 1; bases outside the gene matches: 6. Per germline, CDR1 SGHNT and CDR2 YYREEE (reference sequence). This CDR3 comprises 16 residues.

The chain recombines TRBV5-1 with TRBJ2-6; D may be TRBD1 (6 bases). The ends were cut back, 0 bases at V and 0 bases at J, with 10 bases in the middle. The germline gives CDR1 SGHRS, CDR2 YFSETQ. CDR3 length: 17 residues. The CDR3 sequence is CASSLGQGTSGANVLTF. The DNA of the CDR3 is TGCGCCAGCAGCTTGGGGCAGGGGACCTCTGGGGCCAACGTCCTGACTTTC.

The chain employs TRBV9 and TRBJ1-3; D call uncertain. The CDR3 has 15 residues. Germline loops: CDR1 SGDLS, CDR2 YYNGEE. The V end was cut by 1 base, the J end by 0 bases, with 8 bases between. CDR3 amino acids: CASSVNWDSGNTIYF. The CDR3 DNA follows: TGTGCCAGCAGCGTAAATTGGGACTCTGGAAACACCATATATTTT.

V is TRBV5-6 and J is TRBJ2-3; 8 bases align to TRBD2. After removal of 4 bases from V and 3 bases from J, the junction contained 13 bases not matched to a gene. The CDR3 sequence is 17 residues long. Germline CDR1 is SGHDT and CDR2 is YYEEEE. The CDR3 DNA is TGTGCCAGCAGCCCCCAAGGGCGGGGGGTAGGTACAGATACGCAGTATTTT. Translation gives CASSPQGRGVGTDTQYF.

CDR3 protein: CASSPHTGRNEQFF. The CDR3, as DNA: TGTGCCAGTAGTCCTCACACAGGGCGCAATGAGCAGTTCTTC. V and J are TRBV19 and TRBJ2-1, with a tentative D call TRBD1 (6 bases). The V end lost 5 bases, the J end lost 6 bases, and 14 bases lay between the germline ends. From germline, CDR1 is LNHDA and CDR2 SQIVND (reference sequence). The CDR3 has 14 amino acids.

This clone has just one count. CDR3 nucleotide sequence: TGTGCCAGCAGCCCACTGGGAGGGACCCGCTCCTACGAGCAGTACTTC. Amino acid sequence: CASSPLGGTRSYEQYF. The chain uses TRBV7-9 and TRBJ2-7; 7 positions agree with TRBD2. The CDR3 sequence is 16 residues long. Per germline, CDR1 SEHNR and CDR2 FQNEAQ (reference sequence). J gave up 0 bases and V 5 bases, and 10 bases lay outside the gene matches. The full variable domain, completed using reference TRBV7-9 and TRBJ2-7, is DTGVSQNPRHKITKRGQNVTFRCDPISEHNRLYWYRQTLGQGPEFLTYFQNEAQLEKSRLLSDRFSAERPKGSFSTLEIQRTEQGDSAMYLCASSPLGGTRSYEQYFGPGTRLTVT.

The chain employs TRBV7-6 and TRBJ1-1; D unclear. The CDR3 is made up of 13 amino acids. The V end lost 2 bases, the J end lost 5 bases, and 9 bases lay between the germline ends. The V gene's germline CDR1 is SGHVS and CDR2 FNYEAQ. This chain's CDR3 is CASSLRRATEAFF. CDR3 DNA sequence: TGTGCCAGCAGCTTAAGGAGGGCAACTGAAGCTTTCTTT.

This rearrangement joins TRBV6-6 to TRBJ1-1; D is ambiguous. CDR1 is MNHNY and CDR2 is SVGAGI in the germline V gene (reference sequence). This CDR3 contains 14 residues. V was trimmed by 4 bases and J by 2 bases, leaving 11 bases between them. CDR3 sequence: CASSFERLNTEAFF. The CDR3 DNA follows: TGTGCCAGCAGTTTCGAAAGACTAAACACTGAAGCTTTCTTT.

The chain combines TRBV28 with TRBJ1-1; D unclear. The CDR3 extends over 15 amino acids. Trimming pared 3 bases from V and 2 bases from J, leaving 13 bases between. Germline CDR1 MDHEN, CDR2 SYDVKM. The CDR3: CASSFQATENTEAFF. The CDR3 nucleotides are TGTGCCAGCAGTTTTCAGGCGACGGAAAACACTGAAGCTTTCTTT. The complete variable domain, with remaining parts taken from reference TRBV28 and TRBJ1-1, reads DVKVTQSSRYLVKRTGEKVFLECVQDMDHENMFWYRQDPGLGLRLIYFSYDVKMKEKGDIPEGYSVSREKKERFSLILESASTNQTSMYLCASSFQATENTEAFFGQGTRLTVV.